These 11 T cell receptor beta chains originate from one sample sequenced in a study of T cell clonality in common variable immunodeficiency. Generated by immunoSEQ multiplex PCR, the TCRdb table keeps only in-frame clones and is missing some. The specimen has under 65,000 clones, none found just once. Sequenced: peripheral blood mononuclear cells. These receptors all come from a person aged 18-70 years in good health.

This clone was observed at least ten times. The CDR3 extends 3 residues past the end of the read, so its final part is completed from the germline J gene. V usage is TRBV5-1 and J usage is TRBJ2-1; 13 bases map to TRBD2. Germline assignment: CDR1 SGHRS and CDR2 YFSETQ. The CDR3 runs 17 residues. V was pared by 4 bases and J by 7 bases, with 11 bases of the junction left unmatched. The part of the CDR3 DNA that was read is TGCGCCAGCAGCCAAACTAGCGGGAGGGCCGAAAGGAATGAG. This sequence encodes CASSQTSGRAERNE. The whole CDR3 sequence reads CASSQTSGRAERNEQFF.

In its sample, this clone was seen many times. The sequenced fragment ends 3 residues before the CDR3 boundary, so the rest is inferred from the germline J gene. The J gene is TRBJ1-4, the V gene TRBV20-1; D gene uncertain. The length of the CDR3 is 13 residues. CDR1 is DFQATT and CDR2 is SNEGSKA in the germline V gene (reference sequence). V was cut by 5 bases and J by 5 bases, with 12 bases left in between. The covered CDR3 bases are TGCAGTGCTGCCCTGAGGCCGAATGAAAAA. Encoded protein: CSAALRPNEK. The entire CDR3 protein reads CSAALRPNEKLFF.

There are many counts of this clone. The read finishes 3 residues shy of the CDR3 end, and the germline J gene is used to complete it. The chain carries TRBV19 and TRBJ1-1, with D perhaps matching TRBD1 (5 bases). The CDR3 extends over 15 amino acids. Trimming removed 6 bases at V and 4 bases at J, with 18 bases between. Germline values: CDR1 LNHDA, CDR2 SQIVND (reference sequence). CDR3 DNA, as far as it was read: TGTGCCAGTAGCCAACCGGGGGGGGTGTCCACTGAA. Encoded protein: CASSQPGGVSTE. The CDR3 reads in full as CASSQPGGVSTEAFF.

This clone has ten or more counts. Sequencing ends 3 residues short of the CDR3 end; the germline J gene provides the rest. The identical CDR3 is also encoded by other nucleotide sequences in the sample. The chain recombines TRBV7-2 with TRBJ1-3; D is unclear. The CDR3 extends over 12 amino acids. Germline assignment: CDR1 SGHTA and CDR2 FQGNSA. The germline V and J ends were trimmed by 5 bases and 4 bases, with 6 bases remaining between them. The sequenced part of the CDR3 DNA is TGTGCCAGCAGCGGTCGGGGAAACACC. It specifies CASSGRGNT. The complete CDR3 sequence is CASSGRGNTIYF.

This clone has at least ten counts. The sequence runs out 3 residues before the end of the CDR3; the remainder is reconstructed from the germline J gene. The chain links TRBV7-9 to TRBJ2-1, with 7 positions matching TRBD2. CDR1 is SEHNR and CDR2 is FQNEAQ in the germline V gene (reference sequence). V shed 4 bases, J shed 3 bases, and the junction held 6 bases outside the gene matches. The CDR3 sequence is 15 residues long. The part of the CDR3 DNA that was read is TGTGCCAGCAGCTACGCGGCGGGAGACTACAATGAG. It yields the protein CASSYAAGDYNE. The full-length CDR3 reads as CASSYAAGDYNEQFF.

This clone has ten or more counts. The read comes to an end 3 residues before the CDR3 does, leaving the germline J gene to fill in the end. The same CDR3 is also encoded by other DNA sequences in this sample. J is TRBJ1-3 and V is TRBV7-9; D uncertain. This CDR3 comprises 14 residues. Germline values: CDR1 SEHNR, CDR2 FQNEAQ (reference sequence). V lost 7 bases and J lost 0, with 10 bases in between. CDR3 DNA (partial): TGTGCCAGCACGGGGAGGAACTCTGGAAACACC. Translating gives CASTGRNSGNT. The entire CDR3 sequence reads CASTGRNSGNTIYF.

The table lists this clone with many counts. Read data end 3 residues before the CDR3 end; the end is taken from the germline J gene. The chain has TRBV6-2 or TRBV6-3 and TRBJ1-4; maybe TRBD1 (5 bases). This CDR3 spans 12 amino acids. CDR1 MNHEY and CDR2 SVGEGT come from the germline V gene. Trimming removed 8 bases at V and 8 bases at J, with 12 bases between. The covered CDR3 bases are TGTGCCAGCCGCGGGGCCGGCGAAAAA. Its translation is CASRGAGEK. The entire CDR3 reads CASRGAGEKLFF.

This clone was seen at least ten times. The missing CDR3 end, 3 residues past where the read stops, is filled in from the germline J gene. The rearrangement uses TRBV7-2 and TRBJ1-1; no clear D gene. There are 14 residues in the CDR3. Germline V gene data show CDR1 as SGHTA and CDR2 as FQGNSA. The covered CDR3 bases are TGTGCCAGCAGCTTAGTCTCAGGACTAGGTGAG. It is translated as CASSLVSGLGE. The full CDR3 is CASSLVSGLGEAFF. Combining the CDR3 with reference TRBV7-2 and TRBJ1-1 gives the whole variable domain GAGVSQSPSNKVTEKGKDVELRCDPISGHTALYWYRQSLGQGLEFLIYFQGNSAPDKSGLPSDRFSAERTGGSVSTLTIQRTQQEDSAVYLCASSLVSGLGEAFFGQGTRLTVV.

This clone came up many times. The CDR3 end falls 3 residues outside the read, so it is completed with the germline J gene. The rearrangement joins TRBV19 to TRBJ2-7; TRBD2 aligns across 11 bases. CDR3 size: 13 residues. Germline CDR1 LNHDA, CDR2 SQIVND (reference sequence). V lost 6 bases, J lost 6 bases, and 4 bases stayed unmatched. CDR3 region: CASRLAGAGEQYF. The sequenced part of the CDR3 DNA is TGTGCCAGTAGACTAGCGGGAGCTGGCGAG.

This clone was counted many times. The observed sequence ends 3 residues before the CDR3 terminus, with the missing tail filled in from the germline J gene. The V call is TRBV6-2 or TRBV6-3, the J call TRBJ2-1, with 7 bases identical to TRBD1. The CDR3 contains 13 residues. CDR1 MNHEY and CDR2 SVGEGT come from the germline V gene. J was trimmed by 5 bases and V by 4 bases; bases with no gene match: 2. CDR3 region: CASSWDSNNEQFF. CDR3 DNA, as far as it was read: TGTGCCAGCAGTTGGGACAGCAACAATGAG.

This clone was seen repeatedly, ten times or more. Read sequence stops 3 residues before the CDR3 end, and the germline J gene provides the missing end. The V call is TRBV7-2, the J call TRBJ2-1; the match to TRBD1 covers 8 bases. The J segment lost 5 bases and the V segment lost 6 bases, leaving 9 bases of the junction unmatched. The V gene's germline CDR1 is SGHTA and CDR2 FQGNSA. CDR3 length: 15 amino acids. Partial CDR3 DNA: TGTGCCAGCAGATTCGACAGGGGAACGGACAATGAG. It translates to CASRFDRGTDNE. The full CDR3 protein is CASRFDRGTDNEQFF.